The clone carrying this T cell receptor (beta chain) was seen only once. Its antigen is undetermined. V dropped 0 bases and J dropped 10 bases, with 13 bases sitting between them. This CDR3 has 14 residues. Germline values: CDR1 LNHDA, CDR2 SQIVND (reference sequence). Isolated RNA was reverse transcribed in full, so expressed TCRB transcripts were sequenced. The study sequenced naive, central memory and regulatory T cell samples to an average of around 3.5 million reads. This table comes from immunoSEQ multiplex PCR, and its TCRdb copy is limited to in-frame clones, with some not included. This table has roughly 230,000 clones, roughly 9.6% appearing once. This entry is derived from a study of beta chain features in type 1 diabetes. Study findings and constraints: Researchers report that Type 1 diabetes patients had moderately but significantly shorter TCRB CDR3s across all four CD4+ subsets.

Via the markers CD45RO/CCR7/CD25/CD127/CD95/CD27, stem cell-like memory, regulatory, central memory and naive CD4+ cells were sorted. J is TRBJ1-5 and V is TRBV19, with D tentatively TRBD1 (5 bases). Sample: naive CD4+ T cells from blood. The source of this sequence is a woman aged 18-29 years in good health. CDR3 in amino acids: CASSIDPGRGPQHF. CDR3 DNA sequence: TGTGCCAGTAGTATAGATCCAGGGCGGGGCCCCCAGCATTTT.